A single sample gave rise to the 18 T cell receptor beta chains below, sequenced in a study of blood T cell repertoires in COVID-19. Generated by immunoSEQ multiplex PCR, the TCRdb table keeps only in-frame clones and is missing some. The sample records 65,000 to 70,000 clones, more than 85% being singletons. Input material: peripheral blood. These receptors originate from a human donor with active COVID-19. The donor label of this sample is uncertain.

The V call is TRBV6-5, the J call TRBJ1-1; weak D call: TRBD1 (5 bases). The CDR3 contains 15 residues. V lost 0 bases and J lost 4, with 12 bases in between. Looked up from germline, CDR1 is MNHEY and CDR2 is SVGAGI. The DNA of the CDR3 is TGTGCCAGCAGTTACTCGAAGGCAGGGATCACTGAAGCTTTCTTT. Its translation is CASSYSKAGITEAFF.

The rearrangement joins TRBV28 to TRBJ2-5; weak D call: TRBD2 (6 bases). V lost 7 bases and J lost 5, with 20 bases in between. Germline assignment: CDR1 MDHEN and CDR2 SYDVKM. The CDR3 runs to 15 residues. The CDR3 sequence is CASTPRDFTRETQYF. The CDR3, as DNA: TGTGCCAGCACCCCCCGGGACTTTACGAGGGAGACCCAGTACTTC.

The chain couples TRBV19 to TRBJ2-7; the match to TRBD1 covers 10 bases. The CDR3 spans 15 residues. The germline V gene has CDR1 LNHDA and CDR2 SQIVND (reference sequence). V lost 6 bases, J lost 7 bases, and 12 bases stayed unmatched. CDR3 region: CASSTPGTGAGEQYF. For the CDR3, the DNA is TGTGCCAGTAGCACCCCCGGGACAGGGGCTGGTGAGCAGTACTTC. Full variable domain (outside the CDR3, taken from reference TRBV19 and TRBJ2-7): DGGITQSPKYLFRKEGQNVTLSCEQNLNHDAMYWYRQDPGQGLRLIYYSQIVNDFQKGDIAEGYSVSREKKESFPLTVTSAQKNPTAFYLCASSTPGTGAGEQYFGPGTRLTVT.

This rearrangement joins TRBV9 to TRBJ2-2; 8 bases fit TRBD2. Unmatched junction bases numbered 9, after V lost 4 bases and J lost 4 bases. CDR3 length: 16 amino acids. The germline CDR1 and CDR2 sequences are SGDLS and YYNGEE. CDR3 protein: CASSPSGLAGTGELFF. The DNA of the CDR3 is TGTGCCAGCAGCCCCAGTGGTCTAGCGGGCACCGGGGAGCTGTTTTTT.

The CDR3: CASSVGAEGTREQFF. The DNA for the CDR3 is TGTGCCAGCAGCGTAGGGGCGGAGGGCACAAGAGAGCAGTTCTTC. The V gene is TRBV9, the J gene TRBJ2-1, with a weak D call TRBD2 (6 bases). This CDR3 has 15 residues. V lost 0 bases and J lost 10, with 17 bases in between. CDR1 and CDR2 from the germline V gene are SGDLS and YYNGEE.

The chain has TRBV12-3 or TRBV12-4 and TRBJ2-7; possibly TRBD2 for D (6 bases). The CDR3 loop spans 13 amino acids. Trimming cost V 4 bases and J 7 bases, with 14 bases left between them. Here the CDR3 DNA reads TGTGCCAGCAGTTGGCAGGGAGGTTGGGAGCAGTACTTC. Amino acid sequence: CASSWQGGWEQYF.

This chain uses TRBV4-3 with TRBJ2-3, with 7 bases that match TRBD2. This CDR3 is 17 amino acids long. J gave up 4 bases and V 1 base, and 11 bases lay outside the gene matches. Germline V gene sequence: CDR1 LGHNA, CDR2 YSLEER. CDR3 bases: TGCGCCAGCAGCCAAGCGGTATCAGGGAGGGGCGCAGATACGCAGTATTTT. This gives the protein CASSQAVSGRGADTQYF.

The chain joins TRBV20-1 to TRBJ1-1; maybe TRBD1 (5 bases). The CDR3 has 13 amino acids. Trimming stripped 3 bases from V and 5 bases from J, with 13 bases between. CDR1 is DFQATT, CDR2 SNEGSKA, per germline (reference sequence). The CDR3 loop reads CSASWGVGTEAFF. CDR3 bases: TGCAGTGCTAGTTGGGGGGTCGGGACTGAAGCTTTCTTT.

The chain carries TRBV5-4 and TRBJ2-7; weak D call: TRBD2 (6 bases). CDR1 is SGHNT, CDR2 YYREEE, per germline (reference sequence). V was clipped by 7 bases and J by 2 bases, with 13 bases between them. This CDR3 is built from 13 residues. CDR3: CASRKGLPYEQYF. The DNA of the CDR3 is TGTGCCAGCCGGAAGGGACTTCCCTACGAGCAGTACTTC. Full variable domain (rest looked up from reference TRBV5-4 and TRBJ2-7): ETGVTQSPTHLIKTRGQQVTLRCSSQSGHNTVSWYQQALGQGPQFIFQYYREEENGRGNFPPRFSGLQFPNYSSELNVNALELDDSALYLCASRKGLPYEQYFGPGTRLTVT.

The chain couples TRBV9 to TRBJ1-5; D possibly corresponds to TRBD1 (5 bases). The CDR3 runs to 15 residues. Germline CDR1 reads SGDLS; CDR2 reads YYNGEE. Deletions cut 1 base from V and 1 base from J, with 9 bases between. The CDR3 protein is CASSVTGFSNQPQHF. In DNA form, the CDR3 reads TGTGCCAGCAGCGTAACAGGATTCAGCAATCAGCCCCAGCATTTT.

J is TRBJ1-3 and V is TRBV2; D not resolved. Per the germline V gene, CDR1 is SNHLY and CDR2 is FYNNEI. There are 15 residues in the CDR3. V shed 5 bases and J shed 9 bases, with 20 bases lying between them. CDR3: CASSPRGGRISTIYF. The CDR3 region has the DNA TGTGCCAGCAGTCCTCGAGGAGGGAGGATTAGCACCATATATTTT.

This clone has just a few counts. The chain is built from TRBV7-2 and TRBJ2-3; D is possibly TRBD2 (6 bases). V was shortened by 5 bases and J by 5 bases, with 17 bases between the two germline ends. The CDR3 is 15 amino acids. Germline V gene sequence: CDR1 SGHTA, CDR2 FQGNSA. The CDR3 loop is CASSLNRGTEDTQYF. CDR3 bases: TGTGCCAGCAGCCTCAACAGAGGGACTGAAGATACGCAGTATTTT. The whole variable domain, filled in from reference TRBV7-2 and TRBJ2-3, reads GAGVSQSPSNKVTEKGKDVELRCDPISGHTALYWYRQSLGQGLEFLIYFQGNSAPDKSGLPSDRFSAERTGGSVSTLTIQRTQQEDSAVYLCASSLNRGTEDTQYFGPGTRLTVL.

The chain recombines TRBV6-5 with TRBJ1-5; no clear D gene. Germline lookup yields CDR1 MNHEY and CDR2 SVGAGI. V lost 9 bases and J 5 bases, leaving 14 bases between the germline ends. The CDR3 is 13 amino acids. CDR3 region: CASRGRLDQPQHF. CDR3 coding DNA: TGTGCCAGTAGAGGGAGGCTCGATCAGCCCCAGCATTTT.

This clone appeared a single time. This chain uses TRBV5-6 with TRBJ2-1, with D possibly being TRBD2 (6 bases). The CDR3 has 12 amino acids. With 2 bases removed from V and 10 bases from J, the gap between germline ends came to 10 bases. Per germline, CDR1 SGHDT and CDR2 YYEEEE. In DNA, the CDR3 is TGTGCCAGCAGCTTCTGGGGGGAGGAGCAGTTCTTC. It translates to CASSFWGEEQFF.

This clone was seen a single time. The chain uses TRBV29-1 and TRBJ2-7, with 8 positions matching TRBD1. CDR3 length equals 15 residues. J was trimmed by 0 bases and V by 1 base; bases with no gene match: 5. Germline CDR1 SQVTM, CDR2 ANQGSEA. The CDR3 protein is CSVEVRDRSSYEQYF. The CDR3, as DNA: TGCAGCGTTGAAGTGCGGGACAGGAGCTCCTACGAGCAGTACTTC.

The chain joins TRBV15 to TRBJ1-4; D remains ambiguous. V was cut by 0 bases and J by 8 bases, with 16 bases left in between. The CDR3 extends over 16 amino acids. CDR1 and CDR2 from the germline V gene are LNHNV and YYDKDF (reference sequence). The CDR3 reads CATSREVTVIGEKLFF. The CDR3 coding sequence is TGTGCCACCAGCAGAGAAGTAACAGTAATCGGAGAAAAACTGTTTTTT.

The V gene is TRBV24-1, the J gene TRBJ2-1, with TRBD1 as a possible D gene (6 bases). Looked up from germline, CDR1 is KGHDR and CDR2 is SFDVKD. The CDR3 totals 15 residues. Trimming left V 3 bases short and J 2 bases short, with 10 bases between. The CDR3 nucleotides are TGTGCCACCAGTGATAGCCGGACAGCCTACAATGAGCAGTTCTTC. This translates into CATSDSRTAYNEQFF.

The DNA for the CDR3 is TGTGCCATCACCCCTAGCGGGAGGGCCCTCAATGAGCAGTTCTTC. It encodes CAITPSGRALNEQFF. This sequence joins TRBV10-3 and TRBJ2-1; 12 positions match TRBD2. Germline V lookup: CDR1 ENHRY, CDR2 SYGVKD. The V segment lost 7 bases and the J segment 6 bases; nucleotides outside the gene matches: 7. This CDR3 contains 15 residues.